The T cell receptor (beta chain) under discussion was sequenced for a study of vaccination effects on CD4 cells after COVID-19. Overall study context: Following the second dose by a median of 72 days, the post-vaccine samples were obtained.

Assay: immunoSEQ multiplex PCR; the TCRdb copy retains only in-frame clones and omits some. The sample holds approximately 30,000 clones; 83% are singletons and the top ten take 1.4%. Turning to this clone: Its antigen remains unidentified.

The CDR3 covers 17 residues. Trimming took 4 bases from V and 7 from J; bases not matched to a gene: 14. Germline lookup yields CDR1 SGHRS and CDR2 YFSETQ. ViraFEST expansion of antigen-specific CD4+ T cells with viral peptide pools preceded sequencing. The authors isolated CD4+ T cells after roughly 10 days of culture. Vaccine administered to participants consisted of two doses of either BNT162b2 or mRNA-1273. In culture with around 10 IU/ml IL-2 and about 10 ug/ml peptides, PBMC were grown at a few million per well. The rearrangement uses TRBV5-1 and TRBJ2-2; 9 bases agree with TRBD1. The sequence came from a human donor who received a COVID-19 vaccine. Some clones in this sample may be carry-over from other donors' samples. Sequencing was performed on CD4+ T cells from PBMCs cultured with HCoV-NL63 spike peptides, taken after COVID-19 vaccination. CDR3 sequence (DNA): TGCGCCAGCAGCGGACGGTCCGGGACAGGGCCCGGCGGGGAGCTGTTTTTT. It translates to CASSGRSGTGPGGELFF.